These 8 T cell receptor beta chains came from one sample sequenced in a study of blood T cell repertoires in COVID-19. The repertoire was sequenced with immunoSEQ multiplex PCR; TCRdb's copy has only in-frame clones and lacks some. The profile shows some 210,000 clones, around 84% of them singletons. Sequenced: peripheral blood. All receptors derive from a human donor in a cohort sampled during active COVID-19.

Written as DNA, the CDR3 is TGTGCCAGCAGTAGACCGGGACAGTCCAATGAGCAGTTCTTC. This codes for CASSRPGQSNEQFF. V gene TRBV6-2 or TRBV6-3 combines with J gene TRBJ2-1, with 7 nucleotides matching TRBD1. The CDR3 runs to 14 residues. V trimming: 5 bases; J trimming: 6 bases; junction bases outside the gene matches: 7. Per germline, CDR1 MNHEY and CDR2 SVGEGT.

This chain links TRBV28 with TRBJ2-7; 7 bases line up with TRBD1. Germline V gene sequence: CDR1 MDHEN, CDR2 SYDVKM. The length of the CDR3 is 15 residues. The junction had 8 bases not matched to a gene; V was cut back by 2 bases and J by 4 bases. In nucleotides, the CDR3 is TGTGCCAGCAGTTTAGGGGGACAGATGTTTTACGAGCAGTACTTC. Residues: CASSLGGQMFYEQYF.

The chain employs TRBV5-4 and TRBJ1-2; the D is unclear. Trimming took off 1 base at V and 5 bases at J, with 9 bases between the two ends. Per germline, CDR1 SGHNT and CDR2 YYREEE (reference sequence). The CDR3 consists of 13 residues. As DNA, the CDR3 is TGTGCCAGCAGCTTGTACGACTCATATGGCTACACCTTC. Translating gives CASSLYDSYGYTF.

The chain has TRBV5-1 and TRBJ1-6, with 9 bases identical to TRBD1. The CDR3 spans 15 residues. Germline V gene data show CDR1 as SGHRS and CDR2 as YFSETQ. Trimming removed 3 bases from V and 8 bases from J; junction bases left unmatched: 6. The CDR3: CASSSETGGDSPLHF. The CDR3 DNA follows: TGCGCCAGCAGCTCAGAGACAGGGGGAGATTCACCCCTCCACTTT.

The rearrangement uses TRBV19 and TRBJ2-1; 7 bases fit TRBD2. V was clipped by 6 bases and J by 4 bases; unmatched bases: 6. This CDR3 region has 14 residues. Germline V gives CDR1 LNHDA, CDR2 SQIVND (reference sequence). The CDR3 sequence: CASRLGGGYNEQFF. The CDR3 nucleotides are TGTGCCAGTAGGTTGGGGGGGGGTTACAATGAGCAGTTCTTC.

This clone was observed a handful of times. The sample holds other DNA sequences that translate to the same CDR3. The gene calls are TRBV7-9 and TRBJ1-2; no definite D call. Germline CDR1 reads SEHNR; CDR2 reads FQNEAQ (reference sequence). The V end was cut by 1 base, the J end by 3 bases, with 6 bases between. This CDR3 spans 13 amino acids. CDR3 protein: CASSLGQDYGYTF. The DNA of the CDR3 is TGTGCCAGCAGCTTAGGGCAGGACTATGGCTACACCTTC. Full variable domain (remainder filled in from reference TRBV7-9 and TRBJ1-2): DTGVSQNPRHKITKRGQNVTFRCDPISEHNRLYWYRQTLGQGPEFLTYFQNEAQLEKSRLLSDRFSAERPKGSFSTLEIQRTEQGDSAMYLCASSLGQDYGYTFGSGTRLTVV.

The J gene is TRBJ1-2, the V gene TRBV12-3 or TRBV12-4; the D gene is possibly TRBD1 (5 bases). Trimming stripped 4 bases from V and 2 bases from J, with 8 bases between. This CDR3 spans 13 amino acids. CDR3 nucleotide sequence: TGTGCCAGCAGTTACGCAGGGAACTATGGCTACACCTTC. The encoded protein is CASSYAGNYGYTF.

The CDR3 sequence is CAISGVGTSSYNEQFF. For the CDR3, the DNA is TGTGCCATCAGCGGTGTAGGGACTAGCTCTTACAATGAGCAGTTCTTC. The chain employs TRBV10-3 and TRBJ2-1; 9 bases line up with TRBD2. CDR3 length: 16 amino acids. V lost 6 bases and J lost 4; bases outside the gene matches: 10. Germline loops: CDR1 ENHRY, CDR2 SYGVKD.